A selection of T cell receptor beta chains follows, all from one sample in a study of early T cells in non-severe SARS-CoV-2 infection. MiXCR, run by TCRdb on the 5' RACE reads, gives a single entry per CDR3 protein. Counted here are 120,000 or so distinct CDR3 sequences, roughly 12% occurring once; the ten biggest clones make up approximately 3.8%. The source material was whole blood, sampled at baseline. The receptor set was obtained from an adult who was a healthcare worker with PCR-confirmed SARS-CoV-2 infection or an uninfected control (not recorded which). CDR3s include the opening cysteine and the closing phenylalanine or tryptophan. Each record gives: J gene, D gene, clone size, V gene, CDR3 protein, CDR3 DNA. The D gene is left open where the match is weak. Size is omitted from some rows. Given values are once, few, many or a class for expanded clones.

>TRBJ2-2|-|-|TRBV7-9
CASRRERATNTGELFF
TGTGCCAGCAGGAGAGAGCGGGCAACGAACACCGGGGAGCTGTTTTTT
>TRBJ2-1|-|-|TRBV27
CASSYSTGNEQFF
TGTGCCAGCAGTTATTCGACAGGCAATGAGCAGTTCTTC
>TRBJ2-2|-|few|TRBV29-1
CSVDQFNTGELFF
TGCAGCGTTGATCAATTTAACACCGGGGAGCTGTTTTTT
>TRBJ2-3|TRBD2|-|TRBV7-2
CASSWGGLADTDTQYF
TGTGCCAGCAGCTGGGGAGGGCTAGCGGACACAGATACGCAGTATTTT
>TRBJ1-1|-|many|TRBV29-1
CSVETRLMNTEAFF
TGCAGCGTTGAAACCCGGTTGATGAACACTGAAGCTTTCTTT
>TRBJ2-3|TRBD1|few|TRBV14
CASSPWTGGHTDTQYF
TGTGCCAGCAGCCCCTGGACAGGGGGACACACAGATACGCAGTATTTT
>TRBJ2-3|-|-|TRBV6-1
CASSEPPHSLNTDTQYF
TGTGCCAGCAGTGAACCCCCCCACTCCCTGAACACAGATACGCAGTATTTT
>TRBJ2-5|TRBD1|-|TRBV6-5
CASSPTGVRETQYF
TGTGCCAGCAGCCCCACAGGGGTCCGAGAGACCCAGTACTTC
>TRBJ2-4|-|-|TRBV7-2
CASSLGHRLAKNIQYF
TGTGCCAGCAGCTTAGGGCATCGATTAGCCAAAAACATTCAGTACTTC
>TRBJ2-7|-|few|TRBV5-1
CASSFYRFYEQYF
TGCGCCAGCAGCTTTTACAGGTTCTACGAGCAGTACTTC
>TRBJ1-5|-|-|TRBV20-1
CSASGLFRGSYQPQHF
TGCAGTGCTAGTGGCCTTTTCAGGGGCAGTTATCAGCCCCAGCATTTT
>TRBJ2-5|-|few|TRBV14
CASSQDLGRQETQYF
TGTGCCAGCAGCCAAGATCTTGGGAGACAAGAGACCCAGTACTTC
>TRBJ1-1|TRBD1|few|TRBV27
CASSLINRGGAEAFF
TGTGCCAGCAGTTTAATCAACAGGGGAGGAGCTGAAGCTTTCTTT
>TRBJ2-2|TRBD2|-|TRBV5-4
CASSSGGLARNTGELFF
TGTGCCAGCAGCTCGGGAGGACTAGCGAGAAACACCGGGGAGCTGTTTTTT
>TRBJ1-3|TRBD1|few|TRBV24-1
CATHCPILGQVLSGNTIYF
TGTGCCACCCACTGTCCGATTTTGGGACAGGTACTCTCTGGAAACACCATATATTTT
>TRBJ2-5|TRBD2|-|TRBV25-1
CASSEHSSGGETQYF
TGTGCCAGCAGTGAACATTCTAGCGGGGGCGAGACCCAGTACTTC
>TRBJ2-3|TRBD2|-|TRBV20-1
CSASKRLGTSGVGGTDTQYF
TGCAGTGCTTCCAAAAGACTCGGGACTAGCGGAGTGGGGGGCACAGATACGCAGTATTTT
>TRBJ2-3|TRBD2|-|TRBV29-1
CSVEWREGPNTQYF
TGCAGCGTTGAATGGCGGGAGGGTCCCAATACGCAGTATTTT
>TRBJ2-5|TRBD2|few|TRBV4-1
CASSHLAGVQETQYF
TGCGCCAGCAGCCACTTAGCGGGTGTCCAAGAGACCCAGTACTTC
>TRBJ1-1|TRBD1|few|TRBV11-1
CASSSGDRANEAFF
TGTGCCAGCAGCTCGGGGGACAGGGCAAATGAAGCTTTCTTT
>TRBJ1-4|-|many|TRBV4-2
CASSQEGKLFF
TGTGCCAGCAGCCAGGAAGGAAAACTGTTTTTT
>TRBJ2-3|TRBD2|-|TRBV20-1
CSARDYHSGGEVPDTQYF
TGCAGTGCTAGAGATTATCATAGCGGGGGGGAGGTCCCAGATACGCAGTATTTT
>TRBJ1-2|-|-|TRBV7-2
CAGVWGAAGYTF
TGTGCCGGGGTTTGGGGTGCGGCTGGCTACACCTTC
>TRBJ2-1|-|many|TRBV7-3
CASSLTPGAYNEQFF
TGTGCCAGCAGCTTAACTCCCGGGGCCTACAATGAGCAGTTCTTC
>TRBJ1-2|-|many|TRBV5-1
CASRQGIANYGYTF
TGCGCCAGCAGGCAGGGGATAGCTAACTATGGCTACACCTTC
>TRBJ2-1|TRBD2|-|TRBV12-3/TRBV12-4
CASTPREGTYNEQFF
TGTGCCAGCACCCCACGGGAGGGGACCTACAATGAGCAGTTCTTC
>TRBJ1-5|-|-|TRBV12-3/TRBV12-4
CASSFSAQGGQPQHF
TGTGCCAGCAGTTTTTCCGCCCAGGGCGGTCAGCCCCAGCATTTT
>TRBJ2-2|TRBD2|few|TRBV2
CASSVAGGPAGELFF
TGTGCCAGCAGTGTAGCGGGAGGCCCCGCCGGGGAGCTGTTTTTT
>TRBJ2-7|-|-|TRBV3-1
CASSQDSALSTNEQYF
TGTGCCAGCAGCCAAGATTCGGCCCTTTCAACCAACGAGCAGTACTTC
>TRBJ2-1|TRBD1|-|TRBV11-2
CASSLGDRQYNEQFF
TGTGCCAGCAGCCTGGGGGACAGGCAATACAATGAGCAGTTCTTC
>TRBJ2-1|TRBD2|-|TRBV7-9
CASSLMRGDVFF
TGTGCCAGCAGCTTAATGCGGGGGGATGTATTCTTC
>TRBJ1-1|-|-|TRBV6-1
CASSFRDLNTEAFF
TGTGCCAGCAGTTTCAGGGACTTGAACACTGAAGCTTTCTTT
>TRBJ2-1|-|-|TRBV29-1
CSVGRADSYNEQFF
TGCAGCGTCGGTAGGGCGGACTCATACAATGAGCAGTTCTTC
>TRBJ1-1|-|-|TRBV3-1
CASSQEGAINTEAFF
TGTGCCAGCAGCCAAGAAGGAGCGATCAACACTGAAGCTTTCTTT
>TRBJ1-5|-|many|TRBV12-5
CASGLVWGVDQPQHF
TGTGCTAGTGGTTTGGTATGGGGGGTGGATCAGCCCCAGCATTTT
>TRBJ1-1|-|many|TRBV3-1
CASSQFSTGANTEAFF
TGTGCCAGCAGCCAATTCTCGACAGGCGCGAACACTGAAGCTTTCTTT
>TRBJ1-6|TRBD1|few|TRBV7-6
CASSSGQVASPLHF
TGTGCCAGCAGCTCGGGACAGGTGGCTTCACCCCTCCACTTT
>TRBJ2-5|TRBD2|-|TRBV20-1
CSARDSAYSGGIQETQYF
TGCAGTGCTAGAGATTCTGCCTATAGCGGGGGTATCCAAGAGACCCAGTACTTC
>TRBJ1-5|-|many|TRBV19
CASRWTDISNQPQHF
TGTGCCAGTAGGTGGACGGATATTAGCAATCAGCCCCAGCATTTT
>TRBJ1-1|-|few|TRBV14
CASSQDRYRSEAFF
TGTGCCAGCAGCCAAGATCGGTACCGTAGTGAAGCTTTCTTT
>TRBJ1-5|-|few|TRBV12-3/TRBV12-4
CASSLGSVVRPQHF
TGTGCCAGCAGTTTGGGGTCAGTAGTGCGGCCCCAGCATTTT
>TRBJ1-2|-|few|TRBV14
CASSQVAAIYGYTF
TGTGCCAGCAGCCAAGTGGCAGCCATCTATGGCTACACCTTC
>TRBJ2-7|-|-|TRBV19
CASSTAGTQSGEQYF
TGTGCCAGTAGTACGGCGGGGACCCAATCCGGAGAGCAGTACTTC
>TRBJ1-1|-|many|TRBV7-8
CASSLSGFVTEAFF
TGTGCCAGCAGCTTATCAGGGTTTGTTACTGAAGCTTTCTTT
>TRBJ2-1|-|few|TRBV20-1
CSATGGGASYNEQFF
TGCAGTGCAACCGGAGGGGGGGCGTCCTACAATGAGCAGTTCTTC
>TRBJ1-1|TRBD1|-|TRBV12-3/TRBV12-4
CASSPGQGIGTEAFF
TGTGCCAGCAGTCCTGGACAGGGTATAGGCACTGAAGCTTTCTTT
>TRBJ2-7|-|-|TRBV20-1
CSATPGAGATYEQYF
TGCAGTGCAACCCCCGGGGCGGGGGCAACCTACGAGCAGTACTTC
>TRBJ1-3|-|few|TRBV6-1
CASFSGEGLPLSGNTIYF
TGTGCCAGCTTCTCGGGTGAGGGGCTCCCACTCTCTGGAAACACCATATATTTT
>TRBJ1-3|-|-|TRBV15
CATSRGKGTSGNTIYF
TGTGCCACCAGCAGAGGGAAGGGGACCTCTGGAAACACCATATATTTT
>TRBJ1-2|-|few|TRBV5-1
CASSSGQPDYGYTF
TGCGCCAGCAGCTCCGGACAGCCCGACTATGGCTACACCTTC
>TRBJ2-1|TRBD1|-|TRBV7-6
CASSHLIGTALNEQFF
TGTGCCAGCAGCCACTTAATTGGGACAGCGCTCAATGAGCAGTTCTTC
>TRBJ2-3|TRBD2|few|TRBV18
CASSPPGTSGTNTQYF
TGTGCCAGCTCACCACCTGGGACTAGCGGCACGAATACGCAGTATTTT
>TRBJ1-2|-|few|TRBV4-1
CASSQEITGLNYGYTF
TGCGCCAGCAGCCAAGAAATCACAGGGCTTAACTATGGCTACACCTTC
>TRBJ2-5|-|-|TRBV11-2
CASSLGGTQYF
TGTGCCAGCAGCTTAGGGGGGACCCAGTACTTC